This T cell receptor beta chain originates from a study of shared clonotypes between healthy human individuals (dated by TCRdb to about 2020). A note on the overall study: A couple of women and three men aged 18 to 49 years were included in the cohort. Blood TCR repertoires of five healthy adults were deeply sequenced to estimate repertoire size and the extent of clonotype sharing between individuals. Different laboratories and diverse techniques were used to prepare libraries and sequence TCR repertoires, to increase sequencing depth and limit assay-specific biases. Per donor, leukapheresis produced somewhere between about 0.85 and 9.5 billion PBMCs.

The donors were healthy, HIV-negative adults with no recently reported acute infections or vaccinations. Every donor was a Caucasian adult residing in Nashville, Tennessee, USA. For unsorted samples, tens of millions of PBMCs were counted, and genomic DNA was extracted using the QIAamp DNA Blood Mini kit. After blood collection by leukapheresis, PBMCs were isolated using Ficoll-Histopaque density gradient centrifugation and then cryopreserved in the vapor phase of liquid nitrogen. What the research found in general, with its limitations: The small number of donors limited the genetic and exposure-history diversity represented. Based on pairwise subsampling, the degree of clonotype sharing among donors was expected to be affected by sequencing depth. Sampling was restricted to blood, and TCR repertoires in tissues likely differ from the TCR repertoires found in blood.

TCR CDR3 regions were amplified from genomic DNA by multiplex PCR using the deep immunoSEQ assay. Extracted genomic DNA from each cell subset was spread evenly across all wells of several immunoSEQ 96-well plates, with each plate serving as a replicate. Each replicate PCR for unsorted PBMC received roughly 0.3 ug genomic DNA, equal to tens of thousands of T cell genomes. Ten immunoSEQ deep assay plates were used to sequence the unsorted PBMC genomic DNA. Purified libraries were quantified with a Qubit 3.0 fluorometer, sized on a Bioanalyzer 2100, and re-quantified with the KAPA Library Quantification kit. Every immunoSEQ 96-well plate was sequenced on a dedicated single-read 150-cycle Illumina NextSeq 550 flow cell. On the study's bioinformatics: Because the immunoSEQ output included only junctional sequences and no quality scores, the filtering could not be the same as the filtering used for full-length reads. Sequences were annotated with PyIR, a Python wrapper for IgBLAST v1.9, using IMGT germline references to assign V/J genes and CDR3. Reads were filtered out if the reads had weak V/J assignments (E-value above 1e-6), no CDR3, stop codons, out-of-frame junctions, or ambiguous translated residues. V3J clonotypes were defined as sequences sharing an identical inferred V gene, J gene, and CDR3 amino acid sequence. Percentage overlap between repertoires was calculated by dividing the number of shared unique clonotypes by the size of the smaller repertoire. RTK rarefaction, the Chao1 estimator, and Recon v2.1 estimates of unobserved clonotypes were used to assess repertoire richness. TCRdb stores this immuneACCESS table with in-frame sequences only. Part of the clones is absent; in the studies checked, under half of the shortfall reflects unresolved V genes, and no reason is known for the rest. V, J and clone size are taken as reported in that table, and D and trimming were inferred from the DNA itself. Recorded for this sample are about 460,000 clones; 77% of them occurred a single time. The ten largest account for about 11% of the sample.

As to this clone: The antigen this receptor binds is unknown. Possible read error: a much larger clone is one base away.

The germline V gene gives CDR1 as SQVTM and CDR2 as ANQGSEA. Trimming takes 2 bases from V and 11 bases from J, and the germline ends sit 12 bases apart. The CDR3 starts with the cysteine, ends with the phenylalanine, and has 11 residues. Of the read, only the CDR3 DNA is kept; its 33 bases are in frame from base 1. What was sequenced was PBMCs. The rearrangement combines TRBV29-1 with TRBJ2-5; the D region possibly corresponds to TRBD2 (6 bases align). The receptor's source is a middle-aged woman in good health. Some clones in this sample may be carry-over from other donors' samples. The sequenced DNA: TGCAGCGTTGAATTTGCGGGGCAGCAGTACTTC. This encodes CSVEFAGQQYF.